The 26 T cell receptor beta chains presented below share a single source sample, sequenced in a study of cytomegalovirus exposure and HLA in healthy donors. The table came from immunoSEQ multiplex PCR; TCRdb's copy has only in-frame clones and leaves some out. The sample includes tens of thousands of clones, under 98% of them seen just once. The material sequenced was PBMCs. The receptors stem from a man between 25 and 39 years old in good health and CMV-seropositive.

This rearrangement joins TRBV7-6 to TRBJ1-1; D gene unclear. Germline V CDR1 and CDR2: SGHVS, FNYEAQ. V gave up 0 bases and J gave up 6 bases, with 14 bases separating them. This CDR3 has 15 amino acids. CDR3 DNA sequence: TGTGCCAGCAGCTTAGCTCCCCTTAGCGCTTCTGAAGCTTTCTTT. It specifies CASSLAPLSASEAFF. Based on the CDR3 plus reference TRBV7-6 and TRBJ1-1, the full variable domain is GAGVSQSPRYKVTKRGQDVALRCDPISGHVSLYWYRQALGQGPEFLTYFNYEAQQDKSGLPNDRFSAERPEGSISTLTIQRTEQRDSAMYRCASSLAPLSASEAFFGQGTRLTVV.

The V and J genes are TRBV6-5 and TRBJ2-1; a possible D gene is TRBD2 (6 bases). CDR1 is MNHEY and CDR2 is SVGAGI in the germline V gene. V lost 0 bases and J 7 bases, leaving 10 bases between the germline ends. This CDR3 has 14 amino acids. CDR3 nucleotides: TGTGCCAGCAGTTACTCCAATAGCGGAAATGAGCAGTTCTTC. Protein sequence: CASSYSNSGNEQFF.

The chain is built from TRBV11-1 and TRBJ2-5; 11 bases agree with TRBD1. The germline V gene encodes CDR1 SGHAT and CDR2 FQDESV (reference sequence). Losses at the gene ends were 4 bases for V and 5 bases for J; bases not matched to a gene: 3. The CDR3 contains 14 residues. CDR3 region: CASSYRDRGETQYF. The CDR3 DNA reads TGTGCCAGCAGCTATCGGGACAGGGGGGAGACCCAGTACTTC.

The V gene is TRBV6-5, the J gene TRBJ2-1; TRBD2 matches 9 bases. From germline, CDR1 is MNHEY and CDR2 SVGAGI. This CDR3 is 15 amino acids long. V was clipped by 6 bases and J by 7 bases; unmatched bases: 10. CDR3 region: CASSRAGGKLNEQFF. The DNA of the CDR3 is TGTGCCAGCAGCAGAGCGGGAGGAAAGTTAAATGAGCAGTTCTTC.

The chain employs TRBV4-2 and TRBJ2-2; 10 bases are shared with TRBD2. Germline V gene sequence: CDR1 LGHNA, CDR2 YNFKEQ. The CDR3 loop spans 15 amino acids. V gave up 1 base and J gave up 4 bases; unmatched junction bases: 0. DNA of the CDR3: TGTGCCAGCAGCCAAGTAGCGGGAGGCACCGGGGAGCTGTTTTTT. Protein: CASSQVAGGTGELFF.

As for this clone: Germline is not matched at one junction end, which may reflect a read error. CDR3 coding DNA: TGTGCCAGTAGTATGATGGGGGCACCTGGCTATGGCTACACCTTT. The encoded protein is CASSMMGAPGYGYTF. The chain links TRBV19 to TRBJ1-2, with a weak D call TRBD1 (6 bases). The germline gives CDR1 LNHDA, CDR2 SQIVND (reference sequence). The CDR3 has 15 amino acids.

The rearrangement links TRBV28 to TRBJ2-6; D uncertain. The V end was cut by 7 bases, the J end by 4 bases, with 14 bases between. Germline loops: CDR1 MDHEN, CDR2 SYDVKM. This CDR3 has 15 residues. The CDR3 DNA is TGTGCCAGCACCACTCAAACGTTAGGGGCCAACGTCCTGACTTTC. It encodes CASTTQTLGANVLTF.

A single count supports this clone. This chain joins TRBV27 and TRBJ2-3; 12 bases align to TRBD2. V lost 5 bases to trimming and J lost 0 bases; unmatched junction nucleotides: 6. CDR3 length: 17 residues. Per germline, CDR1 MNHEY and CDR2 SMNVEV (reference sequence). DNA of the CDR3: TGTGCCAGCAGTCCGGGACTAGCGGGCTTTAGCACAGATACGCAGTATTTT. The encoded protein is CASSPGLAGFSTDTQYF.

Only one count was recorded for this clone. CDR3 nucleotides: TGTGCCAGTAGTATAGGACAGACCTATGGCTACACCTTC. This encodes CASSIGQTYGYTF. The chain recombines TRBV19 with TRBJ1-2; a weak D match, TRBD1 (5 bases). The germline V and J ends were trimmed by 1 base and 4 bases, with 7 bases remaining between them. CDR1 is LNHDA, CDR2 SQIVND, per germline (reference sequence). This CDR3 is 13 amino acids long.

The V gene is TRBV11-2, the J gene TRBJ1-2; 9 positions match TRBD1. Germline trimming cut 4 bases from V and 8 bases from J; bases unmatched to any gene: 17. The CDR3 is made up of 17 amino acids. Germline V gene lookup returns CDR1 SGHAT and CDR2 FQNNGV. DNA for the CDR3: TGTGCCAGCAGCTCTCTACCTTACCGGGACAGGGTAAAAGGCTACACCTTC. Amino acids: CASSSLPYRDRVKGYTF.

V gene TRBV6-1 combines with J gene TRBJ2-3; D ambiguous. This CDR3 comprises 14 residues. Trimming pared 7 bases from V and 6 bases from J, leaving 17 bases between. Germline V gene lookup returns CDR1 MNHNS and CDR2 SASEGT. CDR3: CASNQPASWDTQYF. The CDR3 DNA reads TGTGCCAGCAACCAACCCGCTAGTTGGGATACGCAGTATTTT.

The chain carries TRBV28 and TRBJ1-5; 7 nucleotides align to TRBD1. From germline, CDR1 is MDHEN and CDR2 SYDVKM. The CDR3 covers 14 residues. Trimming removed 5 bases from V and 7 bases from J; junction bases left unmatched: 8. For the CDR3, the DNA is TGTGCCAGCAGTCCCAGACAGGGTTGGCAGCCCCAGCATTTT. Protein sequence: CASSPRQGWQPQHF.

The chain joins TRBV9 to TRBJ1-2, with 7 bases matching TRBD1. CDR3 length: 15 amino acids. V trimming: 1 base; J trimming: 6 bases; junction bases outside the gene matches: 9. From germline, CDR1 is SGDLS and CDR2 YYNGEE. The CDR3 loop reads CASSVLQTGDDGYTF. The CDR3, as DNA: TGTGCCAGCAGCGTATTACAAACAGGGGACGATGGCTACACCTTC.

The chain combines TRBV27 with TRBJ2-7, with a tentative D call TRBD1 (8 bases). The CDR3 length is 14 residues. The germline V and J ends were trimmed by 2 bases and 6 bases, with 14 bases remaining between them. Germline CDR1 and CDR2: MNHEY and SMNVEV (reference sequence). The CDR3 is CASSLSGTGLEQYF. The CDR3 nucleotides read TGTGCCAGCAGTTTAAGCGGGACAGGACTCGAGCAGTACTTC.

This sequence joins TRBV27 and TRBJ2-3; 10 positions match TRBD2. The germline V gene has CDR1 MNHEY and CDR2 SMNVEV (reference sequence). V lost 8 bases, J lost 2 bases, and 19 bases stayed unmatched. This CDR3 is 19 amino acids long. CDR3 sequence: CASQSLVAGGPDPTDTQYF. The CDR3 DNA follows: TGTGCCAGCCAGAGCTTAGTAGCGGGAGGCCCCGACCCCACAGATACGCAGTATTTT.

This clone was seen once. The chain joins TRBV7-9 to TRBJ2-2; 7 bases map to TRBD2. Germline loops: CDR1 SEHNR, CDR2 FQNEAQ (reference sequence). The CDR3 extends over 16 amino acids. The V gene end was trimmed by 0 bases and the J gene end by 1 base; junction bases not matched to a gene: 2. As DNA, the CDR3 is TGTGCCAGCAGCTTAGCGCTAGCGGTGAACACCGGGGAGCTGTTTTTT. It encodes CASSLALAVNTGELFF.

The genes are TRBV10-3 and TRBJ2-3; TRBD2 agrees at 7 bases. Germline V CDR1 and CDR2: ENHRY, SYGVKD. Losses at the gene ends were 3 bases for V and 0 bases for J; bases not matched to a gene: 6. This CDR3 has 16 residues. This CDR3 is CAISDPGLGSTDTQYF. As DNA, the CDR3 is TGTGCCATCAGTGACCCCGGACTAGGAAGCACAGATACGCAGTATTTT.

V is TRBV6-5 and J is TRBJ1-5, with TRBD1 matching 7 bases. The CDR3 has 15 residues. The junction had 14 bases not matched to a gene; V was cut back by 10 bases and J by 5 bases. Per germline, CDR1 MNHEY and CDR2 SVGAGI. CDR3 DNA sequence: TGTGCCACCTCCCGAAGAGGGGGCCCCGATCAGCCCCAGCATTTT. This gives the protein CATSRRGGPDQPQHF.

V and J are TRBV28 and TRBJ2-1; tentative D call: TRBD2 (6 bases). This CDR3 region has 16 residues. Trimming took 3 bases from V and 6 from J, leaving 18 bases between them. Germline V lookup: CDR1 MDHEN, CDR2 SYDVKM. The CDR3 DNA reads TGTGCCAGCAGTTTTCGTAGGGCTCGGGGAGGCAATGAGCAGTTCTTC. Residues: CASSFRRARGGNEQFF.

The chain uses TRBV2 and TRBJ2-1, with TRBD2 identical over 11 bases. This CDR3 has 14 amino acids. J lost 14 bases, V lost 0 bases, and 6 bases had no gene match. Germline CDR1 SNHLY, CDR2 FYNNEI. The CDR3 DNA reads TGTGCCAGCAGTGAAGCGCTAGCGGGAGGATGGGAGTTCTTC. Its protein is CASSEALAGGWEFF. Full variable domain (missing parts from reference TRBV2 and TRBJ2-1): EPEVTQTPSHQVTQMGQEVILRCVPISNHLYFYWYRQILGQKVEFLVSFYNNEISEKSEIFDDQFSVERPDGSNFTLKIRSTKLEDSAMYFCASSEALAGGWEFFGPGTRLTVL.

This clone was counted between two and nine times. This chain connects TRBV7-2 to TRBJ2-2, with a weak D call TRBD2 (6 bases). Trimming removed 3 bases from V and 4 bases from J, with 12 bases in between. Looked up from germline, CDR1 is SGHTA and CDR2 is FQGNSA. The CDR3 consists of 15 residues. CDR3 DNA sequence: TGTGCCAGCAGCTTCCGCGGGACTGCCACCGGGGAGCTGTTTTTT. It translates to CASSFRGTATGELFF.

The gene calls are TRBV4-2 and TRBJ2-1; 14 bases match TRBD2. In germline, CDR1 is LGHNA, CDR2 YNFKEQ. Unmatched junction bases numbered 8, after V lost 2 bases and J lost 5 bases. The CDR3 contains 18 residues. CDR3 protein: CASSQTPGLAGAHNEQFF. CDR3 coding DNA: TGTGCCAGCAGCCAAACACCGGGACTAGCGGGAGCCCACAATGAGCAGTTCTTC.

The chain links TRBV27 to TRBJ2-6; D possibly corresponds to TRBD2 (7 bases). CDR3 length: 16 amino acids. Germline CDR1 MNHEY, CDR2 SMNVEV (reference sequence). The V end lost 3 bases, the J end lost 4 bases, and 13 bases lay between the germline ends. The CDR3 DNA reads TGTGCCAGCAGTTTCGTCGGGGGGCCCGGGGCCAACGTCCTGACTTTC. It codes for CASSFVGGPGANVLTF. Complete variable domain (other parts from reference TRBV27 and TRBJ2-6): EAQVTQNPRYLITVTGKKLTVTCSQNMNHEYMSWYRQDPGLGLRQIYYSMNVEVTDKGDVPEGYKVSRKEKRNFPLILESPSPNQTSLYFCASSFVGGPGANVLTFGAGSRLTVL.

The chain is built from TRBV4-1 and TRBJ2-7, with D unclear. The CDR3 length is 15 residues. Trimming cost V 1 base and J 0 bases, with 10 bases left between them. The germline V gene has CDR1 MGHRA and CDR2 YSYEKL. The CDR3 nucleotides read TGCGCCAGCAGCCAAGGAGGAGCGCCCTCCTACGAGCAGTACTTC. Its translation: CASSQGGAPSYEQYF.

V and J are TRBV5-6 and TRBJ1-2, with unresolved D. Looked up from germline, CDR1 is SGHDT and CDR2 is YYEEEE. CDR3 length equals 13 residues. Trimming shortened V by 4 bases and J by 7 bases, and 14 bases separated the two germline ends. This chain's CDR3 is CASSKRLAGGYTF. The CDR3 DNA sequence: TGTGCCAGCAGCAAAAGGTTGGCGGGTGGCTACACCTTC.

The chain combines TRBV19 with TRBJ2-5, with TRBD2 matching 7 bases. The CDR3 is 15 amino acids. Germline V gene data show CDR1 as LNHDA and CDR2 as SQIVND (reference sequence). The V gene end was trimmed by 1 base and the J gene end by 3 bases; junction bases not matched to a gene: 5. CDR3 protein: CASSIGDYRKETQYF. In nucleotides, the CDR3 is TGTGCCAGTAGTATAGGGGACTACCGAAAAGAGACCCAGTACTTC.